A selection of T cell receptor beta chains follows, all from one sample in a study of T cell repertoires in cytomegalovirus infection. MiXCR, applied by TCRdb to the reads, yields one record per CDR3 protein. The data hold 400,000 to 550,000 distinct CDR3 sequences, with around 11% observed a single time. The material sequenced was PBMCs. These receptors all stem from a human donor in good health (CMV status not recorded). Some clones in this sample may be carry-over from other donors' samples. The CDR3 runs from the conserved cysteine through the conserved F or W. The order of the fields is clone size, D gene, V gene, J gene, CDR3 protein, CDR3 DNA. The D gene is left open where the match is weak. Some rows have no size entry. The others give once, few or many, or a class for an expanded clone.

size: many; D: -; V: TRBV2; J: TRBJ1-5; CDR3: CASSEKARGIQPQHF; DNA: TGTGCCAGCAGTGAAAAGGCGAGAGGGATCCAGCCCCAGCATTTT
size: few; D: -; V: TRBV4-2; J: TRBJ2-7; CDR3: CASSPPGYSSYEQYF; DNA: TGTGCCAGCAGCCCCCCGGGGTACAGCTCCTACGAGCAGTACTTC
size: many; D: -; V: TRBV12-3/TRBV12-4; J: TRBJ2-5; CDR3: CASSWWGQETQYF; DNA: TGTGCCAGCAGTTGGTGGGGTCAAGAGACCCAGTACTTC
size: -; D: TRBD1; V: TRBV29-1; J: TRBJ2-7; CDR3: CSVEFGDRDDEQYF; DNA: TGCAGCGTTGAATTTGGAGACAGGGACGACGAGCAGTACTTC
size: -; D: -; V: TRBV5-6; J: TRBJ2-1; CDR3: CASSLAGADEQFF; DNA: TGTGCCAGCAGCTTGGCCGGGGCAGATGAGCAGTTCTTC
size: -; D: -; V: TRBV3-1; J: TRBJ2-5; CDR3: CASRLSAQGYRETQYF; DNA: TGTGCCAGCAGACTATCCGCTCAGGGGTATCGAGAGACCCAGTACTTC
size: many; D: TRBD1; V: TRBV5-6; J: TRBJ2-5; CDR3: CASSYDREETQYF; DNA: TGTGCCAGCAGCTACGACAGGGAAGAGACCCAGTACTTC
size: -; D: -; V: TRBV5-4; J: TRBJ2-1; CDR3: CASSLGDLVNEQFF; DNA: TGTGCCAGCAGCTTAGGGGATCTGGTCAATGAGCAGTTCTTC
size: many; D: -; V: TRBV4-1; J: TRBJ2-3; CDR3: CASSQGGGGLTDTQYF; DNA: TGCGCCAGCAGCCAAGGAGGGGGGGGGCTCACAGATACGCAGTATTTT
size: many; D: -; V: TRBV7-8; J: TRBJ2-5; CDR3: CASSFSANQETQYF; DNA: TGTGCCAGCAGCTTCTCCGCGAACCAAGAGACCCAGTACTTC
size: many; D: -; V: TRBV29-1; J: TRBJ2-5; CDR3: CSVEEWEGGGKTQYF; DNA: TGCAGCGTTGAAGAGTGGGAAGGGGGAGGGAAGACCCAGTACTTC
size: -; D: TRBD1; V: TRBV15; J: TRBJ1-1; CDR3: CATSSDRGGGTEAFF; DNA: TGTGCCACCAGCAGTGACAGGGGAGGTGGGACTGAAGCTTTCTTT
size: many; D: -; V: TRBV29-1; J: TRBJ2-3; CDR3: CSAYPATTGLLGSDTQYF; DNA: TGCAGCGCCTACCCAGCTACGACCGGACTCCTGGGGTCAGATACGCAGTATTTT
size: -; D: TRBD2; V: TRBV20-1; J: TRBJ2-7; CDR3: CIANEREGLYDQSF; DNA: TGCATTGCTAATGAGCGGGAGGGCCTTTACGATCAGTCCTTC
size: many; D: -; V: TRBV3-1; J: TRBJ1-3; CDR3: CASSQGSRGGNTIYF; DNA: TGTGCCAGCAGCCAAGGTTCGCGGGGGGGAAACACCATATATTTT
size: many; D: TRBD1; V: TRBV6-1; J: TRBJ2-3; CDR3: CASSTLTGVDTDTQYF; DNA: TGTGCCAGCAGCACTTTGACAGGGGTAGACACAGATACGCAGTATTTT
size: -; D: TRBD1; V: TRBV2; J: TRBJ2-5; CDR3: CASREGRGRGETQYF; DNA: TGTGCCAGCCGAGAAGGCAGGGGGCGCGGGGAGACCCAGTACTTC
size: many; D: -; V: TRBV7-3; J: TRBJ2-2; CDR3: CASSLNPLAGSGELFF; DNA: TGTGCCAGCAGCTTAAACCCACTAGCAGGCTCCGGGGAGCTGTTTTTT
size: few; D: TRBD2; V: TRBV20-1; J: TRBJ2-3; CDR3: CSAALAGGTTDTQYF; DNA: TGCAGTGCTGCTCTAGCGGGAGGAACCACAGATACGCAGTATTTT
size: many; D: -; V: TRBV7-8; J: TRBJ1-2; CDR3: CASSLAYNNYGYTF; DNA: TGTGCCAGCAGCTTAGCGTACAATAACTATGGCTACACCTTC
size: -; D: -; V: TRBV28; J: TRBJ1-1; CDR3: CASSSRYTGNTEAFF; DNA: TGTGCCAGCAGTTCCCGTTATACAGGGAACACTGAAGCTTTCTTT
size: many; D: -; V: TRBV14; J: TRBJ2-7; CDR3: CASSQDSYSGFSYEQYF; DNA: TGTGCCAGCAGCCAAGACTCGTACAGCGGATTCTCCTACGAGCAGTACTTC
size: many; D: TRBD2; V: TRBV28; J: TRBJ2-3; CDR3: CASSSYPSGSSTDTQYF; DNA: TGTGCCAGCAGTTCTTACCCTAGCGGTTCCTCCACAGATACGCAGTATTTT
size: few; D: -; V: TRBV5-6; J: TRBJ2-1; CDR3: CASSLKLNEQFF; DNA: TGTGCCAGCAGCTTGAAGTTGAATGAGCAGTTCTTC
size: many; D: -; V: TRBV29-1; J: TRBJ2-5; CDR3: CSVEDRTYQETQYF; DNA: TGCAGCGTTGAAGACAGAACTTACCAAGAGACCCAGTACTTC
size: many; D: -; V: TRBV11-2; J: TRBJ2-3; CDR3: CASSLTTGGDTQYF; DNA: TGTGCCAGCAGCTTAACAACAGGTGGAGATACGCAGTATTTT
size: many; D: TRBD1; V: TRBV5-1; J: TRBJ2-3; CDR3: CASSLGQGLTDTQYF; DNA: TGCGCCAGCAGCTTGGGACAGGGTCTCACAGATACGCAGTATTTT
size: many; D: -; V: TRBV6-2/TRBV6-3; J: TRBJ2-5; CDR3: CASRTGFQETQYF; DNA: TGTGCCAGCAGAACGGGGTTCCAAGAGACCCAGTACTTC
size: -; D: TRBD2; V: TRBV5-6; J: TRBJ2-3; CDR3: CASRKAGGDTDTQYF; DNA: TGTGCCAGCAGGAAAGCGGGAGGCGACACAGATACGCAGTATTTT
size: -; D: TRBD2; V: TRBV12-3/TRBV12-4; J: TRBJ2-5; CDR3: CASSPGLAGVRYQETQYF; DNA: TGTGCCAGCAGTCCCGGACTAGCGGGGGTAAGGTACCAAGAGACCCAGTACTTC
size: many; D: -; V: TRBV12-3/TRBV12-4; J: TRBJ2-1; CDR3: CASTIYSYNEQFF; DNA: TGTGCCAGCACCATCTACTCCTACAATGAGCAGTTCTTC
size: many; D: -; V: TRBV12-3/TRBV12-4; J: TRBJ1-1; CDR3: CASSLVYTEAFF; DNA: TGTGCCAGCAGTTTAGTGTACACTGAAGCTTTCTTT
size: many; D: -; V: TRBV9; J: TRBJ1-6; CDR3: CASSATRWGNSPLHF; DNA: TGTGCCAGCAGCGCGACCCGTTGGGGTAATTCACCCCTCCACTTT
size: few; D: -; V: TRBV20-1; J: TRBJ1-4; CDR3: CSATTGTTNEKLFF; DNA: TGCAGTGCCACAACCGGGACAACTAATGAAAAACTGTTTTTT
size: many; D: -; V: TRBV27; J: TRBJ2-3; CDR3: CASSSIPDSTDTQYF; DNA: TGTGCCAGCAGTTCCATCCCAGACAGCACAGATACGCAGTATTTT
size: many; D: -; V: TRBV12-5; J: TRBJ1-2; CDR3: CASGLVRGTNYGYTF; DNA: TGTGCTAGTGGTTTGGTACGGGGGACTAACTATGGCTACACCTTC
size: many; D: -; V: TRBV11-2; J: TRBJ2-7; CDR3: CASSPGSRTTYEQYF; DNA: TGTGCCAGCAGCCCGGGGAGTAGGACGACCTACGAGCAGTACTTC
size: many; D: -; V: TRBV10-3; J: TRBJ2-7; CDR3: CAIGGDTAYEQYF; DNA: TGTGCCATCGGTGGAGACACAGCCTACGAGCAGTACTTC
size: few; D: -; V: TRBV11-2; J: TRBJ1-1; CDR3: CASNPWRGRTEAFF; DNA: TGTGCCAGCAACCCGTGGCGGGGGCGGACTGAAGCTTTCTTT
size: -; D: TRBD2; V: TRBV5-1; J: TRBJ2-1; CDR3: CASSFTTLLLAGGGYNEQFF; DNA: TGCGCCAGCAGCTTCACCACCCTACTCCTAGCGGGAGGTGGGTACAATGAGCAGTTCTTC
size: few; D: TRBD2; V: TRBV20-1; J: TRBJ2-1; CDR3: CSARRGGLNNEQFF; DNA: TGCAGTGCTAGACGCGGGGGGCTCAACAATGAGCAGTTCTTC
size: -; D: TRBD2; V: TRBV20-1; J: TRBJ2-2; CDR3: CSAFNPRLADTGELFF; DNA: TGCAGTGCTTTCAACCCTCGACTAGCTGACACCGGGGAGCTGTTTTTT
size: few; D: -; V: TRBV20-1; J: TRBJ1-5; CDR3: CSARDLRSNQPQHF; DNA: TGCAGTGCTAGAGATCTTAGGAGCAATCAGCCCCAGCATTTT
size: many; D: -; V: TRBV7-8; J: TRBJ2-5; CDR3: CASSLRGGGQETQYF; DNA: TGTGCCAGCAGCTTACGGGGAGGTGGGCAAGAGACCCAGTACTTC
size: many; D: -; V: TRBV12-3/TRBV12-4; J: TRBJ1-2; CDR3: CASSRQVNYGYTF; DNA: TGTGCCAGCAGCCGACAAGTTAACTATGGCTACACCTTC
size: -; D: TRBD1; V: TRBV5-1; J: TRBJ1-2; CDR3: CASSLERQGIHGYTF; DNA: TGCGCCAGCAGCTTGGAGCGACAGGGTATCCATGGCTACACCTTC
size: many; D: -; V: TRBV11-2; J: TRBJ2-7; CDR3: CASSQFTMGGRYEQYF; DNA: TGTGCCAGCAGCCAATTTACAATGGGGGGCCGATACGAGCAGTACTTC
size: many; D: -; V: TRBV6-1; J: TRBJ1-1; CDR3: CASSRGSTGLNTEAFF; DNA: TGTGCCAGCAGTAGGGGCTCTACGGGGTTGAACACTGAAGCTTTCTTT
size: -; D: TRBD2; V: TRBV5-1; J: TRBJ2-3; CDR3: CASSLAGGTSGGTDTQYF; DNA: TGCGCCAGCAGCTTGGCCGGGGGGACTAGCGGGGGGACAGATACGCAGTATTTT
size: many; D: -; V: TRBV4-2; J: TRBJ2-7; CDR3: CASSQTPFYEQYF; DNA: TGTGCCAGCAGCCAAACCCCGTTCTACGAGCAGTACTTC
size: many; D: -; V: TRBV11-2; J: TRBJ2-1; CDR3: CASSSFPLGRGTSYNEQFF; DNA: TGTGCCAGCAGCTCGTTCCCCCTGGGCAGGGGAACTTCCTACAATGAGCAGTTCTTC
size: few; D: TRBD1; V: TRBV19; J: TRBJ2-2; CDR3: CASSGQGWFGELFF; DNA: TGTGCCAGTAGCGGACAGGGTTGGTTCGGGGAGCTGTTTTTT
size: many; D: TRBD2; V: TRBV2; J: TRBJ2-7; CDR3: CASRSGGEQYF; DNA: TGTGCCAGCAGGTCGGGGGGCGAGCAGTACTTC
size: many; D: -; V: TRBV23-1; J: TRBJ2-3; CDR3: CASSQWQSTDTQYF; DNA: TGCGCCAGCAGTCAATGGCAGAGCACTGATACGCAGTATTTT
size: -; D: TRBD1; V: TRBV29-1; J: TRBJ2-2; CDR3: CSVRGTGVGTGELFF; DNA: TGCAGCGTTAGGGGGACAGGGGTCGGGACCGGGGAGCTGTTTTTT
size: few; D: TRBD2; V: TRBV30; J: TRBJ2-1; CDR3: CAWVPGLAAPEQFF; DNA: TGTGCCTGGGTTCCGGGACTAGCGGCCCCAGAGCAGTTCTTC
size: many; D: TRBD2; V: TRBV7-3; J: TRBJ2-3; CDR3: CASSLPTSGTDTQYF; DNA: TGTGCCAGCAGCCTCCCGACTAGCGGGACAGATACGCAGTATTTT
size: many; D: -; V: TRBV7-2; J: TRBJ2-2; CDR3: CASSLSGRAGTGELFF; DNA: TGTGCCAGCAGCCTTTCGGGACGGGCGGGCACCGGGGAGCTGTTTTTT
size: -; D: -; V: TRBV9; J: TRBJ1-5; CDR3: CASSVGQGNNQPQHF; DNA: TGTGCCAGCAGCGTAGGGCAGGGTAACAATCAGCCCCAGCATTTT
size: few; D: -; V: TRBV13; J: TRBJ1-3; CDR3: CASSPDPRDSGNTIYF; DNA: TGTGCCAGCAGCCCCGATCCGAGGGACTCTGGAAACACCATATATTTT